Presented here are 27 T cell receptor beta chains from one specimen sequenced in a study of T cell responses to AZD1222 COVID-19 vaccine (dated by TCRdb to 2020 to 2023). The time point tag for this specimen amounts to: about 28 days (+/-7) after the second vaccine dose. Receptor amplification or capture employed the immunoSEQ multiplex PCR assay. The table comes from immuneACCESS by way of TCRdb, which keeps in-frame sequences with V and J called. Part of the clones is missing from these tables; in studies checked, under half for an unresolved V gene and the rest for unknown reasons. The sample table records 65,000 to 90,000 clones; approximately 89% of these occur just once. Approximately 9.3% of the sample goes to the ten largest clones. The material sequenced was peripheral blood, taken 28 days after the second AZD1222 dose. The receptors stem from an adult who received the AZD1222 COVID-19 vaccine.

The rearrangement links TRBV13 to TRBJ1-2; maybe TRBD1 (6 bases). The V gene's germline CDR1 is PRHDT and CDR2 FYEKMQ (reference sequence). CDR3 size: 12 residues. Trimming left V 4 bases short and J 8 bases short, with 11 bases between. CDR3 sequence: CASSSGEGGYTF. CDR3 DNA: TGTGCCAGCAGCTCAGGGGAGGGAGGCTACACCTTC. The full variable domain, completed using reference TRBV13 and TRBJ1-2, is AAGVIQSPRHLIKEKRETATLKCYPIPRHDTVYWYQQGPGQDPQFLISFYEKMQSDKGSIPDRFSAQQFSDYHSELNMSSLELGDSALYFCASSSGEGGYTFGSGTRLTVV.

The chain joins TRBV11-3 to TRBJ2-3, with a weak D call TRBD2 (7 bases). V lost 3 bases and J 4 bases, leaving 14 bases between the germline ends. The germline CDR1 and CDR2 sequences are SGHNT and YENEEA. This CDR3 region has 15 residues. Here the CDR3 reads CASSFDLGGADTQYF. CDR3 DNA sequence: TGTGCCAGCAGCTTCGACCTAGGGGGGGCAGATACGCAGTATTTT.

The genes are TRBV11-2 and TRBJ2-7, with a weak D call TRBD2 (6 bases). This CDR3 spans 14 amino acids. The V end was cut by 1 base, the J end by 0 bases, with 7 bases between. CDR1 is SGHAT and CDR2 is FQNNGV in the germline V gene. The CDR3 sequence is CASSLVGGSYEQYF. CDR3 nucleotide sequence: TGTGCCAGCAGCTTAGTGGGGGGCTCCTACGAGCAGTACTTC.

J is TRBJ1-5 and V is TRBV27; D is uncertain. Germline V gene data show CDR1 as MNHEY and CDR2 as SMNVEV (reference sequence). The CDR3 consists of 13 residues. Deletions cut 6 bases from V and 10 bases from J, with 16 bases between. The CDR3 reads CASRQKGSKPQHF. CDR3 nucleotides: TGTGCCAGCAGACAGAAGGGTTCAAAACCCCAGCATTTT.

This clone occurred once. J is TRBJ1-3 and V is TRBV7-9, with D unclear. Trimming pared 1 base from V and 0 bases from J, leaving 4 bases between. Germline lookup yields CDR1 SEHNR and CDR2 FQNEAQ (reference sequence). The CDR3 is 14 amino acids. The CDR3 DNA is TGTGCCAGCAGCTTAGTTTCCTCTGGAAACACCATATATTTT. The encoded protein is CASSLVSSGNTIYF.

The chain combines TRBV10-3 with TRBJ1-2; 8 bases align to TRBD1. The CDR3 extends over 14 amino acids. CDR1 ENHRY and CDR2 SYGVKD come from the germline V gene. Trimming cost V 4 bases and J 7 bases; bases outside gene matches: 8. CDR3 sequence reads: CAISGGQGIGGYTF. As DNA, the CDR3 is TGTGCCATCAGTGGTGGACAGGGTATTGGTGGCTACACCTTC.

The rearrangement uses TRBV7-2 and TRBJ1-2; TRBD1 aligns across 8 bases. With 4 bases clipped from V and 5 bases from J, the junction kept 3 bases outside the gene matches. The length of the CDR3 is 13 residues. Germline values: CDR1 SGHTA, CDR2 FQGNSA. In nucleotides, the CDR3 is TGTGCCAGCAGCTCCACAGGGGGGTATGGCTACACCTTC. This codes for CASSSTGGYGYTF.

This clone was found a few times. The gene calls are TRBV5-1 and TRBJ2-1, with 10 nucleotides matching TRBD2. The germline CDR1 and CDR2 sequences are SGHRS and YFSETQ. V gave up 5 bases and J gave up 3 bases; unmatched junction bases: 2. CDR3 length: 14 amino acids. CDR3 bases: TGCGCCAGCAGTTGGACTAGCGGCTACAATGAGCAGTTCTTC. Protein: CASSWTSGYNEQFF.

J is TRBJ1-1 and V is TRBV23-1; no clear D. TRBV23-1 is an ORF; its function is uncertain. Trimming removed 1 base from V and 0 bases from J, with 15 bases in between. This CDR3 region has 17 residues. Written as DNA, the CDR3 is TGCGCCAGCAGTCAATATCGGGGTAAGTTTATGAACACTGAAGCTTTCTTT. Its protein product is CASSQYRGKFMNTEAFF.

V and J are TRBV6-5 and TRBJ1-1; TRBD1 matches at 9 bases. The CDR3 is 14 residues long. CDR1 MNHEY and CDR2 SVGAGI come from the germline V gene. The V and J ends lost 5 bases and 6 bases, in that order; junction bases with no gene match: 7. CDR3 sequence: CASSRDRVVSEAFF. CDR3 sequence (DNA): TGTGCCAGCAGTCGGGACAGGGTGGTCTCTGAAGCTTTCTTT.

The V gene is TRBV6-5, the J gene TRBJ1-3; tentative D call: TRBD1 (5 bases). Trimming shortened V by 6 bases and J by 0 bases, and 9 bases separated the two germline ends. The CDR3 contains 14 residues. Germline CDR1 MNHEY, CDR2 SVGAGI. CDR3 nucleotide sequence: TGTGCCAGCAGCCCAGGGAGCTCTGGAAACACCATATATTTT. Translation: CASSPGSSGNTIYF.

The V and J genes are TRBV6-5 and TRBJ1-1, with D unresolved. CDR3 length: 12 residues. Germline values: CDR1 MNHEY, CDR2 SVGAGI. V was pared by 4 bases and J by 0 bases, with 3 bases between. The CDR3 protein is CASSSVNTEAFF. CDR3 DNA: TGTGCCAGCAGTTCAGTGAACACTGAAGCTTTCTTT.

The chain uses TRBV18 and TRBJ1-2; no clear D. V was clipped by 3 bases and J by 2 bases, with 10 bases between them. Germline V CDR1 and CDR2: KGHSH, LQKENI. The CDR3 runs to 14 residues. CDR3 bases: TGTGCCAGCTCACCCGCGAGGGCCAACTATGGCTACACCTTC. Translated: CASSPARANYGYTF.

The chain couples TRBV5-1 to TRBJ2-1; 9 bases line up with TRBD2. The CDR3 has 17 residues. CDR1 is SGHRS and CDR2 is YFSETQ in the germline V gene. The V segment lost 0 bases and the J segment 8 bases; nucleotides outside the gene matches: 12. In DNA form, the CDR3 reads TGCGCCAGCAGCTTGGCCTTAGGCGGGAGGGACATCGATGAGCAGTTCTTC. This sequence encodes CASSLALGGRDIDEQFF.

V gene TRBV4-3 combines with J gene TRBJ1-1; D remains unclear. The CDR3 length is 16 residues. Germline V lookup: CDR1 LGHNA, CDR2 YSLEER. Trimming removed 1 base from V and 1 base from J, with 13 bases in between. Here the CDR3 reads CASSQGSHRPNTEAFF. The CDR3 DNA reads TGCGCCAGCAGCCAAGGCTCCCATCGGCCGAACACTGAAGCTTTCTTT.

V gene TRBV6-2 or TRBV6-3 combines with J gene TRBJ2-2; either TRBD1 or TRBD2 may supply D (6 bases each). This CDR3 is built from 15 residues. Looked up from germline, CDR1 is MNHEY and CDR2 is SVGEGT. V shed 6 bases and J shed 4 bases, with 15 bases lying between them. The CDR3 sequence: CASSQQGGSTGELFF. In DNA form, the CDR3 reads TGTGCCAGCAGCCAACAGGGAGGAAGCACCGGGGAGCTGTTTTTT.

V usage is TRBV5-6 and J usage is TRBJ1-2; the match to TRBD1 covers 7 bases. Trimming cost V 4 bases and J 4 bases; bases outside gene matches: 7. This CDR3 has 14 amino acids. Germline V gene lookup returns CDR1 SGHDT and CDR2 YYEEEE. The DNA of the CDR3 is TGTGCCAGCAGCGTCGGACAGGCCGTCTATGGCTACACCTTC. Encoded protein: CASSVGQAVYGYTF.

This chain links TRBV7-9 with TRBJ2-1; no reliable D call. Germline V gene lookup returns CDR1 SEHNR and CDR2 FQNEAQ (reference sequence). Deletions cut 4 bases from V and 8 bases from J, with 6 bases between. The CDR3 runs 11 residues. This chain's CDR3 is CASSSVYEQFF. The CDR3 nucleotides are TGTGCCAGCAGCTCCGTCTATGAGCAGTTCTTC.

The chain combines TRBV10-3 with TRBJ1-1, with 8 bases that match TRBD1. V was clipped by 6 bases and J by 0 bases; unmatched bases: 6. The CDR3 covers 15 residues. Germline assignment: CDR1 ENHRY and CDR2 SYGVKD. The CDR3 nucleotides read TGTGCCATCAGGGATTACAGGGGGATGAACACTGAAGCTTTCTTT. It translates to CAIRDYRGMNTEAFF.

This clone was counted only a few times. CDR3: CASRAMPGTEAFF. The CDR3, as DNA: TGTGCCAGCAGGGCCATGCCGGGGACTGAAGCTTTCTTT. The chain couples TRBV2 to TRBJ1-1; D gene ambiguous. The germline CDR1 and CDR2 sequences are SNHLY and FYNNEI. Between the trimmed V and J ends, which lost 6 bases and 5 bases, there was a span of 13 bases. The CDR3 length is 13 residues.

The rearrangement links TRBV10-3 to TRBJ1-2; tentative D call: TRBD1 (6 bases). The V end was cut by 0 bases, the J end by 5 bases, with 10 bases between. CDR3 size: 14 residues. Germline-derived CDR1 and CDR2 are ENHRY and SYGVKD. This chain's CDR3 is CAISESRQGYGYTF. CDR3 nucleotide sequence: TGTGCCATCAGTGAGTCGCGGCAGGGGTATGGCTACACCTTC.

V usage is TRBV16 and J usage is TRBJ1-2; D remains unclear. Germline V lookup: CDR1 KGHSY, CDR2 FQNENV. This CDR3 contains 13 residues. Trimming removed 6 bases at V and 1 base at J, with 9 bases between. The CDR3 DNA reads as TGTGCCAGCAGTCAGGAGCTTAACTATGGCTACACCTTC. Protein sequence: CASSQELNYGYTF. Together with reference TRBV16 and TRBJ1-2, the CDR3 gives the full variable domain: GEEVAQTPKHLVRGEGQKAKLYCAPIKGHSYVFWYQQVLKNEFKFLISFQNENVFDETGMPKERFSAKCLPNSPCSLEIQATKLEDSAVYFCASSQELNYGYTFGSGTRLTVV.

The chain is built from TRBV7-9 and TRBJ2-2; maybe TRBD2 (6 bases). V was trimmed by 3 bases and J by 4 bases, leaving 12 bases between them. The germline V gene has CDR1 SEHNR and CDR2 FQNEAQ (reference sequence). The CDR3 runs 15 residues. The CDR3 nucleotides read TGTGCCAGCAGCTTTCGGACGGGGGTCACCGGGGAGCTGTTTTTT. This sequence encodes CASSFRTGVTGELFF.

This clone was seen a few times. The chain's CDR3 is CASGQGNSPLHF. In nucleotides, the CDR3 is TGTGCCAGCGGACAGGGTAATTCACCCCTCCACTTT. The chain has TRBV6-5 and TRBJ1-6, with 8 nucleotides matching TRBD1. The CDR3 is 12 amino acids. J gave up 6 bases and V 8 bases, and 0 bases lay outside the gene matches. The germline gives CDR1 MNHEY, CDR2 SVGAGI.

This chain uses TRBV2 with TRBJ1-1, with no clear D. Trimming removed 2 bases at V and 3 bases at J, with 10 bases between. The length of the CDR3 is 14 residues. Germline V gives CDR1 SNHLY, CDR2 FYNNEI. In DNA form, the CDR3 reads TGTGCCAGCAGTGAACAAGGGCGCGACACTGAAGCTTTCTTT. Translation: CASSEQGRDTEAFF. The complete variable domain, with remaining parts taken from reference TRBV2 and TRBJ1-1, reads EPEVTQTPSHQVTQMGQEVILRCVPISNHLYFYWYRQILGQKVEFLVSFYNNEISEKSEIFDDQFSVERPDGSNFTLKIRSTKLEDSAMYFCASSEQGRDTEAFFGQGTRLTVV.

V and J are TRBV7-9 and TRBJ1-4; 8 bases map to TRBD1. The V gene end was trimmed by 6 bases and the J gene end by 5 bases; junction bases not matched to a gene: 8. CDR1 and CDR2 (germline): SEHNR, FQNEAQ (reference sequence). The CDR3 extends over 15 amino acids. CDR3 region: CASRASGGGNEKLFF. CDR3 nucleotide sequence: TGTGCCAGCAGGGCCTCAGGGGGCGGGAATGAAAAACTGTTTTTT.

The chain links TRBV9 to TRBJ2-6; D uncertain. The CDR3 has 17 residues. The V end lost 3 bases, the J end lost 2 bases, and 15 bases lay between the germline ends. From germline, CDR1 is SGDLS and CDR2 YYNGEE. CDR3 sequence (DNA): TGTGCCAGCAGCGCCTACGAATGGTCGGCTGGGGCCAACGTCCTGACTTTC. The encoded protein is CASSAYEWSAGANVLTF.